This T cell receptor beta chain comes out of a study of cytomegalovirus exposure and HLA in healthy donors. Use of 60 Vbeta and 13 Jbeta primers characterized the PCR. This table comes from immunoSEQ multiplex PCR, and its TCRdb copy is limited to in-frame clones, with some not included. Its clone listing holds around 100,000 clones. Sequencing used PBMCs. The receptor was isolated from a man in his forties in good health and CMV-seropositive.

The CDR3 is CASSPEGGWGEKLFF. The CDR3 region has the DNA TGTGCCAGCAGCCCAGAAGGGGGTTGGGGTGAAAAACTGTTTTTT. V usage is TRBV5-5 and J usage is TRBJ1-4; a weak D match, TRBD1 (6 bases). V gave up 4 bases and J gave up 7 bases, with 17 bases separating them. Germline lookup yields CDR1 SGHKS and CDR2 YYEKEE (reference sequence). The CDR3 consists of 15 residues.